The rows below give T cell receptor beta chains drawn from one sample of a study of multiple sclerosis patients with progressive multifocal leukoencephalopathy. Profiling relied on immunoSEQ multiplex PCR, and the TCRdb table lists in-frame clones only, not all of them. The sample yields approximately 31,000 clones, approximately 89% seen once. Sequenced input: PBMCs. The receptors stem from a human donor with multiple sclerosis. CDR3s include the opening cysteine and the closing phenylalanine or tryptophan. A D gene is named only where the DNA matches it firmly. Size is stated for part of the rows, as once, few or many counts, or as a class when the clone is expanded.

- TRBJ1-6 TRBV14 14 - CASSQGRYNSPLHF TGTGCCAGCAGCCAGGGGAGGTATAATTCACCCCTCCACTTT
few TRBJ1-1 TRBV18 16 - CASSPLGGSRDTEAFF TGTGCCAGCTCACCACTCGGCGGGTCGAGAGACACTGAAGCTTTCTTT
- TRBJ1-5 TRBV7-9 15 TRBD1 CASSTGQGANQPQHF TGTGCCAGCAGCACGGGACAGGGGGCTAATCAGCCCCAGCATTTT
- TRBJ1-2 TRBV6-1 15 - CASSEASVRLYGYTF TGTGCCAGCAGTGAAGCATCCGTCCGGCTCTATGGCTACACCTTC
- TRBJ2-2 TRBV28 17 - CASSLGELVGPTGELFF TGTGCCAGCAGTTTAGGGGAACTAGTGGGACCCACCGGGGAGCTGTTTTTT
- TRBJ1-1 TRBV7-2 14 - CASSSRRGRTEAFF TGTGCCAGCAGCTCCCGGAGGGGGAGGACTGAAGCTTTCTTT
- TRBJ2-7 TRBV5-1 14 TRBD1 CASRGGDRAYEQYF TGCGCCAGCAGGGGGGGGGACAGGGCCTACGAGCAGTACTTC
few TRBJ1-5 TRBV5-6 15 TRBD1 CASSFTGGSNQPQHF TGTGCCAGCAGCTTCACAGGGGGTAGCAATCAGCCCCAGCATTTT
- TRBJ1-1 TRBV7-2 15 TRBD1 CASSSRGNRGTEAFF TGTGCCAGCAGCTCGAGAGGGAACAGGGGCACTGAAGCTTTCTTT
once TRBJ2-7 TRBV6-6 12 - CASMERPYEQYF TGTGCCAGCATGGAGCGCCCCTACGAGCAGTACTTC